The 18 T cell receptor beta chains below all came from one sample that was sequenced in a study of blood T cells in healthy people across ages. A second roughly 6 to 11 cycle PCR used barcoded and J-beta primers. TCRdb called the 5' RACE reads again in MiXCR, with one record for every CDR3 protein. Of fewer than 2 million distinct CDR3 sequences in the sample, about 39% were seen once. The sequencing sample was made of blood. These receptors originate from a human donor in good health.

This clonotype was observed a few times. V is TRBV29-1 and J is TRBJ2-2, with no clear D. CDR1 SQVTM and CDR2 ANQGSEA come from the germline V gene. This CDR3 contains 13 residues. V was shortened by 3 bases and J by 0 bases, with 5 bases between the two germline ends. The CDR3 spells CSVDSSNTGELFF. DNA for the CDR3: TGCAGCGTTGATAGCTCGAACACCGGGGAGCTGTTTTTT.

This clonotype was recorded a few times. The gene calls are TRBV24-1 and TRBJ2-1, with TRBD1 matching 10 bases. The J segment lost 4 bases and the V segment lost 4 bases, leaving 6 bases of the junction unmatched. CDR1 is KGHDR, CDR2 SFDVKD, per germline. The CDR3 has 16 amino acids. CDR3 coding DNA: TGTGCCACCAGTGAGTCCGGGACAGGGGTGTACAATGAGCAGTTCTTC. Protein sequence: CATSESGTGVYNEQFF.

This clonotype was recorded a few times. The chain employs TRBV20-1 and TRBJ1-1; the D gene is possibly TRBD1 (5 bases). The germline V gene has CDR1 DFQATT and CDR2 SNEGSKA (reference sequence). The CDR3 extends over 14 amino acids. CDR3 in amino acids: CSPVGTGGQTEAFF. The CDR3 coding sequence is TGCAGCCCTGTGGGAACAGGAGGGCAGACTGAAGCTTTCTTT.

In its sample, this clonotype was seen a few times. The gene calls are TRBV24-1 and TRBJ2-3; 7 nucleotides align to TRBD2. V lost 2 bases and J lost 5; bases outside the gene matches: 6. Germline V gene lookup returns CDR1 KGHDR and CDR2 SFDVKD. The CDR3 consists of 15 residues. The DNA of the CDR3 is TGTGCCACCAGTGATTCCAAGCGGGGCGGAGATACGCAGTATTTT. This translates into CATSDSKRGGDTQYF.

The chain joins TRBV12-3 or TRBV12-4 to TRBJ2-3; D may be TRBD2 (6 bases). V was cut by 4 bases and J by 3 bases, with 14 bases left in between. The CDR3 spans 15 residues. The CDR3 DNA follows: TGTGCCAGCAGTTCGGGGGACCCCCGGACAGATACGCAGTATTTT. It encodes CASSSGDPRTDTQYF.

This clonotype was recorded many times. V and J are TRBV15 and TRBJ1-4, with D maybe TRBD1 (5 bases). Germline values: CDR1 LNHNV, CDR2 YYDKDF (reference sequence). The CDR3 extends over 16 amino acids. The germline V and J ends were trimmed by 0 bases and 7 bases, with 15 bases remaining between them. The CDR3 spells CATSRDPGTGSEKLFF. In nucleotides, the CDR3 is TGTGCCACCAGCAGAGATCCAGGGACGGGAAGTGAAAAACTGTTTTTT.

Notes on this clonotype: Given the absence of the conserved phenylalanine or tryptophan at the CDR3 end, a read error is likely. The J gene is TRBJ2-3, the V gene TRBV5-1; 10 bases align to TRBD2. V was clipped by 5 bases and J by 4 bases; unmatched bases: 1. The CDR3 runs to 13 residues. Germline CDR1 SGHRS, CDR2 YFSETQ. CDR3 nucleotide sequence: TGCGCCAGCAGTAGCGGGGGGCCAGATACGCAGTATTCT. Translated, it gives CASSSGGPDTQYS.

This clonotype was picked up a small number of times. V usage is TRBV6-5 and J usage is TRBJ2-7, with a possible D match to TRBD1 (6 bases). The V gene lost 6 bases and the J gene lost 3 bases, with 15 bases spanning the gap. This CDR3 region has 14 residues. Germline V gene sequence: CDR1 MNHEY, CDR2 SVGAGI. The DNA of the CDR3 is TGTGCCAGCAGCAAAACAGGGATGGACTACGAGCAGTACTTC. Translation gives CASSKTGMDYEQYF.

This clonotype was counted only a few times. The V gene is TRBV29-1, the J gene TRBJ2-5; 7 positions match TRBD1. The germline CDR1 and CDR2 sequences are SQVTM and ANQGSEA. The J segment lost 2 bases and the V segment lost 7 bases, leaving 4 bases of the junction unmatched. The CDR3 length is 12 residues. The CDR3 DNA is TGCAGCGGAGGGGACAGACAAGAGACCCAGTACTTC. Its protein product is CSGGDRQETQYF.

The V gene is TRBV20-1, the J gene TRBJ2-5, with unresolved D. The CDR3 totals 13 residues. Deletions cut 3 bases from V and 5 bases from J, with 13 bases between. The germline CDR1 and CDR2 sequences are DFQATT and SNEGSKA (reference sequence). For the CDR3, the DNA is TGCAGTGCTAGTGGGGAAGTCGGGGAGACCCAGTACTTC. This translates into CSASGEVGETQYF.

In DNA form, the CDR3 reads TGTGCCAGCAGCCCCCGGATGGTGAATGAGCAGTTCTTC. It encodes CASSPRMVNEQFF. V usage is TRBV28 and J usage is TRBJ2-1; no clear D gene. CDR1 is MDHEN and CDR2 is SYDVKM in the germline V gene. The CDR3 totals 13 residues. Trimming cost V 6 bases and J 7 bases, with 13 bases left between them.

This clonotype has more than one count but fewer than ten. This chain joins TRBV7-3 and TRBJ2-7, with 7 positions matching TRBD2. Germline lookup yields CDR1 SGHTA and CDR2 FQGTGA. The CDR3 runs 15 residues. Germline trimming cut 5 bases from V and 2 bases from J; bases unmatched to any gene: 9. The CDR3 DNA reads as TGTGCCAGCAGCCTCCAGGGTAGCGGGCCCTACGAGCAGTACTTC. Its protein is CASSLQGSGPYEQYF.

This chain uses TRBV6-5 with TRBJ1-5; a possible D gene is TRBD1 (5 bases). From germline, CDR1 is MNHEY and CDR2 SVGAGI. V gave up 6 bases and J gave up 11 bases, with 17 bases separating them. The CDR3 is 13 residues long. CDR3 bases: TGTGCCAGCAGAACGGACATCGGTACTACCCAGCATTTT. Amino acids: CASRTDIGTTQHF.

The chain joins TRBV20-1 to TRBJ1-2; perhaps TRBD1 as D (5 bases). The V end was cut by 6 bases, the J end by 5 bases, with 13 bases between. The CDR3 is 12 amino acids. Germline-derived CDR1 and CDR2 are DFQATT and SNEGSKA (reference sequence). CDR3 sequence: CSANRRGYGYTF. CDR3 coding DNA: TGCAGTGCAAATAGGCGGGGGTATGGCTACACCTTC.

The chain uses TRBV9 and TRBJ1-2; a possible D gene is TRBD1 (6 bases). The CDR3 is 16 residues long. Germline CDR1 and CDR2: SGDLS and YYNGEE. V was shortened by 0 bases and J by 7 bases, with 19 bases between the two germline ends. CDR3 protein: CASSVATRGASGGYTF. CDR3 nucleotide sequence: TGTGCCAGCAGCGTAGCAACCCGGGGGGCCAGTGGTGGCTACACCTTC. Based on the CDR3 plus reference TRBV9 and TRBJ1-2, the full variable domain is DSGVTQTPKHLITATGQRVTLRCSPRSGDLSVYWYQQSLDQGLQFLIQYYNGEERAKGNILERFSAQQFPDLHSELNLSSLELGDSALYFCASSVATRGASGGYTFGSGTRLTVV.

CDR3 bases: TGCGCCAGCAGCCAAGATGTGACAGGGTCTGGAAACACCATATATTTT. It is translated as CASSQDVTGSGNTIYF. The chain carries TRBV4-3 and TRBJ1-3; 7 bases fit TRBD1. Unmatched junction bases numbered 3, after V lost 0 bases and J lost 1 base. The CDR3 consists of 16 residues. The germline V gene has CDR1 LGHNA and CDR2 YSLEER.

There are a few counts of this clonotype. This chain joins TRBV20-1 and TRBJ1-4; TRBD1 might be the D (6 bases). This CDR3 contains 15 residues. Germline CDR1 DFQATT, CDR2 SNEGSKA (reference sequence). V was shortened by 6 bases and J by 8 bases, with 22 bases between the two germline ends. CDR3 DNA sequence: TGCAGTGCGGGTCCTTTTGGACAGCTCGGGGAAAAACTGTTTTTT. This translates into CSAGPFGQLGEKLFF.

V and J are TRBV5-1 and TRBJ1-2, with no clear D. Trimming pared 0 bases from V and 7 bases from J, leaving 16 bases between. CDR1 and CDR2 from the germline V gene are SGHRS and YFSETQ. There are 15 residues in the CDR3. DNA for the CDR3: TGCGCCAGCAGCTTGGGGGATGAGGCAGTCCGTGGCTACACCTTC. Its translation: CASSLGDEAVRGYTF.